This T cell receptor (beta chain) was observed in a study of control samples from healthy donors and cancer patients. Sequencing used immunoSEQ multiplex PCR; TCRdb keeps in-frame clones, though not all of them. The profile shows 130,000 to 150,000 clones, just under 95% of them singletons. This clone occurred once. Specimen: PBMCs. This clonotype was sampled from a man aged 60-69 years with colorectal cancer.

The CDR3 DNA follows: TGTGCCAGCAGCTTACGAGTGACAGCATCCAATCAGCCCCAGCATTTT. Amino acid sequence: CASSLRVTASNQPQHF. This sequence joins TRBV5-6 and TRBJ1-5, with D possibly TRBD1 on 5 matching bases. Germline CDR1 SGHDT, CDR2 YYEEEE. The CDR3 length is 16 residues. Trimming shortened V by 2 bases and J by 3 bases, and 15 bases separated the two germline ends. The entire variable domain, with the rest obtained from reference TRBV5-6 and TRBJ1-5, is as follows: DAGVTQSPTHLIKTRGQQVTLRCSPKSGHDTVSWYQQALGQGPQFIFQYYEEEERQRGNFPDRFSGHQFPNYSSELNVNALLLGDSALYLCASSLRVTASNQPQHFGDGTRLSIL.